These T cell receptor beta chains were read from a single sample in a study of shared clonotypes between healthy human individuals. TCRdb's table, derived via immunoSEQ multiplex PCR, lists solely in-frame clones and lacks some. Of fewer than 600,000 clones in the sample, roughly 83% are singletons; the top ten hold around 14%. The sample was PBMCs. The receptor set was obtained from a woman aged 40 to 50 in good health. Some clones in this sample may be carry-over from other donors' samples. The CDR3 runs from the conserved cysteine through the conserved F or W. Each record gives: clone size, V gene, J gene, D gene, CDR3 DNA, CDR3 protein. D genes are given only for firm matches. Where a row states a size, it is once, few, many or the class of an expanded clone; other rows omit it.

clone_size: NA; v_call: TRBV7-9; j_call: TRBJ2-5; d_call: TRBD2; cdr3_nt: TGTGCCAGCAGCTTCCCGGGACTAGCGGGGGAAGAGACCCAGTACTTC; cdr3_aa: CASSFPGLAGEETQYF
clone_size: NA; v_call: TRBV5-1; j_call: TRBJ2-3; d_call: NA; cdr3_nt: TGCGCCAGCAGCTTGGTTCAGGGCACAGATACGCAGTATTTT; cdr3_aa: CASSLVQGTDTQYF
clone_size: NA; v_call: TRBV2; j_call: TRBJ2-1; d_call: NA; cdr3_nt: TGTGCCAGCAGTGGGGGCTGGGCCCCCTACAATGAGCAGTTCTTC; cdr3_aa: CASSGGWAPYNEQFF
clone_size: NA; v_call: TRBV7-2; j_call: TRBJ2-1; d_call: TRBD2; cdr3_nt: TGTGCCAGCAGCCCCAGCGGGGCGCCCTACAATGAGCAGTTCTTC; cdr3_aa: CASSPSGAPYNEQFF
clone_size: NA; v_call: TRBV6-6; j_call: TRBJ2-7; d_call: NA; cdr3_nt: TGTGCCAGCAGTTTCGTCGGAGGGTTGGGGTACGAGCAGTACTTC; cdr3_aa: CASSFVGGLGYEQYF
clone_size: NA; v_call: TRBV4-1; j_call: TRBJ2-7; d_call: TRBD2; cdr3_nt: TGCGCCAGCAGCCAAGGATCGGCGGGAGCCTACGAGCAGTACTTC; cdr3_aa: CASSQGSAGAYEQYF
clone_size: few; v_call: TRBV6-5; j_call: TRBJ2-7; d_call: NA; cdr3_nt: TGTGCCAGCAGTTACCCCGATGGAGAGCAGTACTTC; cdr3_aa: CASSYPDGEQYF
clone_size: NA; v_call: TRBV7-9; j_call: TRBJ2-7; d_call: TRBD2; cdr3_nt: TGTGCCAGCAGCCCCCTAGCGGGAGGACACTACGAGCAGTACTTC; cdr3_aa: CASSPLAGGHYEQYF
clone_size: NA; v_call: TRBV27; j_call: TRBJ2-1; d_call: NA; cdr3_nt: TGTGCCAGCAGTTTCCTAGGGAGAGGGGTCCATGAGCAGTTCTTC; cdr3_aa: CASSFLGRGVHEQFF
clone_size: NA; v_call: TRBV6-1; j_call: TRBJ2-3; d_call: NA; cdr3_nt: TGTGCCAGCAGTGAAGGCCAGACGGGCAGAGATACGCAGTATTTT; cdr3_aa: CASSEGQTGRDTQYF
clone_size: NA; v_call: TRBV7-2; j_call: TRBJ2-7; d_call: NA; cdr3_nt: TGTGCCAGCAGCTTATATAGGGATTCCTACGAGCAGTACTTC; cdr3_aa: CASSLYRDSYEQYF
clone_size: NA; v_call: TRBV5-8; j_call: TRBJ2-3; d_call: NA; cdr3_nt: TGTGCCAGCAGCTTGCTCAGAGATACGCAGTATTTT; cdr3_aa: CASSLLRDTQYF
clone_size: NA; v_call: TRBV5-6; j_call: TRBJ2-5; d_call: NA; cdr3_nt: TGTGCCAGCAGCTTGGGCGGCGATGAGACCCAGTACTTC; cdr3_aa: CASSLGGDETQYF
clone_size: NA; v_call: TRBV27; j_call: TRBJ2-2; d_call: NA; cdr3_nt: TGTGCCAGCAGTTTATATACCGGGGAGCTGTTTTTT; cdr3_aa: CASSLYTGELFF
clone_size: NA; v_call: TRBV11-2; j_call: TRBJ2-5; d_call: TRBD2; cdr3_nt: TGTGCCAGCAGGGCAAACAAGGGACTATCCGACGGGACCCAGTACTTC; cdr3_aa: CASRANKGLSDGTQYF
clone_size: NA; v_call: TRBV10-3; j_call: TRBJ2-1; d_call: TRBD1; cdr3_nt: TGTGCCATAAGAGAGCCGGGACAGGGCTACAATGAGCAGTTCTTC; cdr3_aa: CAIREPGQGYNEQFF
clone_size: NA; v_call: TRBV19; j_call: TRBJ2-5; d_call: NA; cdr3_nt: TGTGCCAGTAGTACCGGGACCCGCGAGACCCAGTACTTC; cdr3_aa: CASSTGTRETQYF
clone_size: many; v_call: TRBV27; j_call: TRBJ1-2; d_call: NA; cdr3_nt: TGTGCCAGCAGTTTATGGGGGGAGGGGCGGAGATATGGCTACACCTTC; cdr3_aa: CASSLWGEGRRYGYTF
clone_size: few; v_call: TRBV10-3; j_call: TRBJ1-2; d_call: NA; cdr3_nt: TGTGCCATCAGCCAACGGGGGAGTGGGCAGGGGAGCTATGGCTACACCTTC; cdr3_aa: CAISQRGSGQGSYGYTF
clone_size: NA; v_call: TRBV7-9; j_call: TRBJ2-3; d_call: NA; cdr3_nt: TGTGCCAGCAGCTTAGCAGGGTTGGGCACAGATACGCAGTATTTT; cdr3_aa: CASSLAGLGTDTQYF
clone_size: NA; v_call: TRBV7-9; j_call: TRBJ1-1; d_call: NA; cdr3_nt: TGTGCCAGCAGCTTAGGTCAAGAGACTGAAGCTTTCTTT; cdr3_aa: CASSLGQETEAFF
clone_size: many; v_call: TRBV6-1; j_call: TRBJ2-3; d_call: TRBD2; cdr3_nt: TGTGCCAGCAGTGAACGGGAGGGCTCTGGGGCAGATACGCAGTATTTT; cdr3_aa: CASSEREGSGADTQYF
clone_size: NA; v_call: TRBV5-1; j_call: TRBJ2-7; d_call: TRBD1; cdr3_nt: TGCGCCAGCAGCCGTCCGGGACAGGGAGCCTACGAGCAGTACTTC; cdr3_aa: CASSRPGQGAYEQYF
clone_size: once; v_call: TRBV27; j_call: TRBJ2-3; d_call: TRBD1; cdr3_nt: TGTGCCAGCAGTTTAGGGACAGTGGCCACAGATACGCAGTATTTT; cdr3_aa: CASSLGTVATDTQYF
clone_size: NA; v_call: TRBV7-8; j_call: TRBJ2-1; d_call: TRBD1; cdr3_nt: TGTGCCAGCAGCCCTTGGACAGGGCGTAATGAGCAGTTCTTC; cdr3_aa: CASSPWTGRNEQFF
clone_size: NA; v_call: TRBV30; j_call: TRBJ2-7; d_call: NA; cdr3_nt: TGTGCCTGGGGCGGGCCTTACGAGCAGTACTTC; cdr3_aa: CAWGGPYEQYF